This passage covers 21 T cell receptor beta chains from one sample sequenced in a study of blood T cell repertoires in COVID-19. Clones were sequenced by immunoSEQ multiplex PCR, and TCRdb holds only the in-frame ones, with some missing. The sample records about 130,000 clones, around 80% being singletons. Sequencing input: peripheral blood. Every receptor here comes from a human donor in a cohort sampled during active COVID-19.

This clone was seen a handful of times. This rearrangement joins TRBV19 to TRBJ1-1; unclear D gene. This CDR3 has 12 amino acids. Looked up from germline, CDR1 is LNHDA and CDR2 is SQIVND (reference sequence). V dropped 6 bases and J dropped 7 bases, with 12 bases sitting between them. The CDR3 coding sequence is TGTGCCAGTAGCCCGTCCGGGATTGAAGCTTTCTTT. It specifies CASSPSGIEAFF.

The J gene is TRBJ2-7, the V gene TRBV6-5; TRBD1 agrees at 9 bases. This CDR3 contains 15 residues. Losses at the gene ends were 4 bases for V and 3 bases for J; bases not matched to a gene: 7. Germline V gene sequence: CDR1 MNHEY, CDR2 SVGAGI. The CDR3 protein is CASSLTGGEDYEQYF. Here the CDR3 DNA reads TGTGCCAGCAGTTTAACAGGGGGCGAGGACTACGAGCAGTACTTC.

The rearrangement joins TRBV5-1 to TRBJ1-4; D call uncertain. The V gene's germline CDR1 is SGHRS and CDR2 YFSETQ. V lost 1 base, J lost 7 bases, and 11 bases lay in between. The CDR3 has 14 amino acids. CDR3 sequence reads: CASSLRQDGEKLFF. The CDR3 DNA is TGCGCCAGCAGCTTGCGGCAGGATGGTGAAAAACTGTTTTTT.

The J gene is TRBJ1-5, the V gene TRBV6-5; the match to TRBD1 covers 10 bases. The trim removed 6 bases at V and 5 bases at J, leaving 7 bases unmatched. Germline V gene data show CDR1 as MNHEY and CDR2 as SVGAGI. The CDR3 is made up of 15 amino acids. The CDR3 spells CASSRDRGGDQPQHF. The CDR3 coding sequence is TGTGCCAGCAGCCGGGACAGGGGAGGGGATCAGCCCCAGCATTTT.

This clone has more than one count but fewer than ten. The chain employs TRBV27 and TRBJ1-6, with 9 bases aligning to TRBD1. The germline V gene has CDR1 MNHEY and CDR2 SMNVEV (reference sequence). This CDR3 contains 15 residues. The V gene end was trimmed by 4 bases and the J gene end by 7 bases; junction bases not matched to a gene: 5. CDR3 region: CASSSYGQGNSPLHF. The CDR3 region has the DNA TGTGCCAGCAGTTCTTACGGACAGGGGAATTCACCCCTCCACTTT.

Here the CDR3 DNA reads TGTGCCAGCAGCCGGAAGACAGGGTGGGTTCCCTACGAGCAGTACTTC. Translating it yields CASSRKTGWVPYEQYF. The chain has TRBV3-1 (or the pseudogene TRBV3-2) and TRBJ2-7; 7 nucleotides match TRBD1. There are 16 residues in the CDR3. V lost 4 bases and J lost 2; bases outside the gene matches: 11. Germline CDR1 and CDR2: LGHDT and YNNKEL (reference sequence).

The CDR3 DNA follows: TGTGCCGTCGGACAGGGGGCTCGAGAGCAGTACTTC. Residues: CAVGQGAREQYF. V gene TRBV10-3 combines with J gene TRBJ2-7, with TRBD1 identical over 11 bases. V lost 11 bases, J lost 7 bases, and 7 bases stayed unmatched. CDR1 ENHRY and CDR2 SYGVKD come from the germline V gene. The CDR3 is made up of 12 amino acids.

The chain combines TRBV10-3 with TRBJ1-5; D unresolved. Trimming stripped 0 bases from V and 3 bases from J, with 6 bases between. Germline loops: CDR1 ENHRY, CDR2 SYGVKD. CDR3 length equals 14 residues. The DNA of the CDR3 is TGTGCCATCAGTGAGTCACACGACAATCAGCCCCAGCATTTT. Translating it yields CAISESHDNQPQHF.

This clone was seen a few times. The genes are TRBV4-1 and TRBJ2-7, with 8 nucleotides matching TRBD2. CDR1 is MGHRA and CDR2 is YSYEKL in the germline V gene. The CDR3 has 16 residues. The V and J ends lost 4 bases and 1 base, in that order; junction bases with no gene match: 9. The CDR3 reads CASSLGGSGVSYEQYF. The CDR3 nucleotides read TGCGCCAGCAGCCTCGGGGGTAGCGGGGTGTCCTACGAGCAGTACTTC.

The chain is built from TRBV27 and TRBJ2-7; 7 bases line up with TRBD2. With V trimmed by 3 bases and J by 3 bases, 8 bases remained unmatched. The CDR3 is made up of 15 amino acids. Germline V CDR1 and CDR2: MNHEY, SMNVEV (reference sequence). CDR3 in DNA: TGTGCCAGCAGTTTTGTTGCGGGGGTTGGCTACGAGCAGTACTTC. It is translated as CASSFVAGVGYEQYF.

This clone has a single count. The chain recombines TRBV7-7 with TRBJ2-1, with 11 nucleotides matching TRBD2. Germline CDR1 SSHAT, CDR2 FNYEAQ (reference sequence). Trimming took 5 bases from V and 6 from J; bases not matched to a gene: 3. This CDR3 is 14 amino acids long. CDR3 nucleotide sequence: TGTGCCAGCAGCCCTAGCGGGGGGCGCAATGAGCAGTTCTTC. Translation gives CASSPSGGRNEQFF.

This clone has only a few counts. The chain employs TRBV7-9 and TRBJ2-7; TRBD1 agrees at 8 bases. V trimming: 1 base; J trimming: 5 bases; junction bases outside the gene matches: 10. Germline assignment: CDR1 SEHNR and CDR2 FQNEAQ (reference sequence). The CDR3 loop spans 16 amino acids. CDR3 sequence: CASSLDTQGALDEQYF. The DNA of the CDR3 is TGTGCCAGCAGCTTAGACACGCAGGGGGCGCTCGACGAGCAGTACTTC.

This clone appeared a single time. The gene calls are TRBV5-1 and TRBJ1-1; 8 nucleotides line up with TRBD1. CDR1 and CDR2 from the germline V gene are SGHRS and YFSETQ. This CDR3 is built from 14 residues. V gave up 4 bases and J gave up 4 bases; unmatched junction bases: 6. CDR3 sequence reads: CASSPGGAGTEAFF. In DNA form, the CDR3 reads TGCGCCAGCAGCCCAGGGGGCGCGGGCACTGAAGCTTTCTTT.

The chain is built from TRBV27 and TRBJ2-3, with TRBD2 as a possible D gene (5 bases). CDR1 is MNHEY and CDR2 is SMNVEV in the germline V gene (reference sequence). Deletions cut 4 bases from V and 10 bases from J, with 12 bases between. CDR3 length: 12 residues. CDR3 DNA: TGTGCCAGCAGTTCCACTAGTTCGGCGCAGTATTTT. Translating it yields CASSSTSSAQYF.

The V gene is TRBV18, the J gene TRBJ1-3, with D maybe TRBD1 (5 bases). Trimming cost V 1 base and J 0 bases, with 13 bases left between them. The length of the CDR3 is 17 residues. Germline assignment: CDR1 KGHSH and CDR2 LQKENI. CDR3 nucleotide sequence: TGTGCCAGCTCACCACGGCTGGGGCGGGACTCTGGAAACACCATATATTTT. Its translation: CASSPRLGRDSGNTIYF.

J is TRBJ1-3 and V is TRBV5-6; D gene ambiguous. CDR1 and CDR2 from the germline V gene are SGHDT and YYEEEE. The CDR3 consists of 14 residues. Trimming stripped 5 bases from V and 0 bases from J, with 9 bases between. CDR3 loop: CASSPYSSGNTIYF. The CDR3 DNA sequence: TGTGCCAGCAGTCCGTATAGCTCTGGAAACACCATATATTTT.

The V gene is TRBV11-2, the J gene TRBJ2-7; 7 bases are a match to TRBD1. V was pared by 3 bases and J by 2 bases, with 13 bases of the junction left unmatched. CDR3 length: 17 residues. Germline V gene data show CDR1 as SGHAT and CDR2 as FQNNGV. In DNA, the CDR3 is TGTGCCAGCAGCTTTAGTCCTCCGACAGGGTGGGCCTACGAGCAGTACTTC. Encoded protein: CASSFSPPTGWAYEQYF.

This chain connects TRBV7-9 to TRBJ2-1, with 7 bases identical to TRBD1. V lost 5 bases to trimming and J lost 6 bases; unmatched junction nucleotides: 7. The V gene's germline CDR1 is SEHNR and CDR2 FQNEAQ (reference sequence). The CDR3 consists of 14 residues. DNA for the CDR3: TGTGCCAGCAGCATAGGGACAGAGGTCAATGAGCAGTTCTTC. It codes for CASSIGTEVNEQFF.

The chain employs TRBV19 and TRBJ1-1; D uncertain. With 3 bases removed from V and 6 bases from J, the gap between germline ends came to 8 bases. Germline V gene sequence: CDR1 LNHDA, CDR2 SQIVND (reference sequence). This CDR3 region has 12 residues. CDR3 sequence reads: CASSISGSEAFF. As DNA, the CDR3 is TGTGCCAGTAGTATTTCGGGGTCTGAAGCTTTCTTT.

This chain's CDR3 is CASSSMKDRINYNEQFF. CDR3 nucleotide sequence: TGTGCCAGCAGCTCAATGAAGGACAGGATCAACTACAATGAGCAGTTCTTC. The V call is TRBV5-4, the J call TRBJ2-1, with 7 bases lining up with TRBD1. The V gene's germline CDR1 is SGHNT and CDR2 YYREEE (reference sequence). CDR3 size: 17 residues. Trimming took 3 bases from V and 3 from J; bases not matched to a gene: 12.

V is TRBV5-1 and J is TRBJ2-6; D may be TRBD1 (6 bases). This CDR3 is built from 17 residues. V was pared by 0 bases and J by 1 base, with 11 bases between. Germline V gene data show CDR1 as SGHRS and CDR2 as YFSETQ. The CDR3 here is CASSLAGAYSGANVLTF. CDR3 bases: TGCGCCAGCAGCTTGGCAGGGGCTTATTCTGGGGCCAACGTCCTGACTTTC.